This TCR beta chain was recorded in a study of blood T cell repertoires in COVID-19. Study at large: Samples came from the United States, Italy and Spain, spanning acute and convalescent COVID-19.

As handled by the study authors: Reference gene primer amplification gave nucleated cell count estimates. The assay was immunoSEQ multiplex PCR, and TCRdb's table has in-frame clones only and misses some. V, J and clone size reflect that table, while D and trimming were determined from the DNA. The profile shows about 370,000 clones, around 87% of them singletons. Cohort assignment relied on participant-reported clinical history. Recovered status in Cohort 3 required two negative PCRs, clearance, or symptom resolution. CDR1 and CDR2 (germline): SQVTM, ANQGSEA. V lost 7 bases to trimming and J lost 8 bases; unmatched junction nucleotides: 10. This CDR3 contains 12 residues.

This TCR derives from a young man who had recovered from COVID-19. The chain links TRBV29-1 to TRBJ1-2; 7 nucleotides match TRBD1. The sample comprised PBMCs or T cells enriched from blood (not recorded which). CDR3 nucleotide sequence: TGCAGCGAGGGAACAGGGGACGGCGGCTACACCTTC. Its translation is CSEGTGDGGYTF.